The rows below give T cell receptor beta chains drawn from one sample of a study of blood T cell repertoires in COVID-19. Repertoires were generated with immunoSEQ multiplex PCR, while TCRdb's copy carries only in-frame clones and drops some. This table holds 150,000 or so clones, 85% to 95% found once. The sample comprised peripheral blood. The receptors shown here come from a man in his forties or fifties with acute or convalescent COVID-19. The CDR3 runs from the conserved cysteine through the conserved F or W. D genes are given only for firm matches. Size is omitted from some rows. Given values are once, few, many or a class for expanded clones.

j_gene: TRBJ1-2; v_gene: TRBV10-3; abundance: NA; d_gene: NA; CDR3aa: CAISESLSNYGYTF; CDR3nt: TGTGCCATCAGTGAGTCCCTAAGTAACTATGGCTACACCTTC
j_gene: TRBJ2-1; v_gene: TRBV7-3; abundance: NA; d_gene: TRBD2; CDR3aa: CASSLTRTSGSYNEQFF; CDR3nt: TGTGCCAGCAGCTTAACGCGGACTAGCGGGAGCTACAATGAGCAGTTCTTC
j_gene: TRBJ2-3; v_gene: TRBV6-5; abundance: NA; d_gene: NA; CDR3aa: CASKERREVDTQYF; CDR3nt: TGTGCCAGCAAGGAGCGGAGGGAAGTGGATACGCAGTATTTT
j_gene: TRBJ2-2; v_gene: TRBV19; abundance: NA; d_gene: NA; CDR3aa: CASKKSSSTGELFF; CDR3nt: TGTGCCAGTAAAAAGAGTTCCTCCACCGGGGAGCTGTTTTTT
j_gene: TRBJ1-2; v_gene: TRBV7-2; abundance: NA; d_gene: NA; CDR3aa: CASSLIPGTTTYGYTF; CDR3nt: TGTGCCAGCAGCTTAATCCCCGGGACAACTACCTATGGCTACACCTTC
j_gene: TRBJ1-2; v_gene: TRBV5-1; abundance: many; d_gene: TRBD1; CDR3aa: CASSLNRGNYGYTF; CDR3nt: TGCGCCAGCAGCTTGAACAGGGGAAACTATGGCTACACCTTC
j_gene: TRBJ2-3; v_gene: TRBV4-2; abundance: NA; d_gene: TRBD2; CDR3aa: CASSPSRGSGRGDTQYF; CDR3nt: TGTGCCAGCAGCCCCAGTAGAGGAAGCGGGAGAGGAGATACGCAGTATTTT
j_gene: TRBJ1-5; v_gene: TRBV15; abundance: NA; d_gene: NA; CDR3aa: CATSSSHSGNQPQHF; CDR3nt: TGTGCCACCAGCAGTTCCCATTCGGGGAATCAGCCCCAGCATTTT
j_gene: TRBJ2-1; v_gene: TRBV7-2; abundance: NA; d_gene: NA; CDR3aa: CASSLGEYNEQFF; CDR3nt: TGTGCCAGCAGCTTAGGCGAGTACAATGAGCAGTTCTTC
j_gene: TRBJ2-7; v_gene: TRBV28; abundance: NA; d_gene: NA; CDR3aa: CASSLCMDSEPLNVEQYF; CDR3nt: TGTGCCAGCAGTTTATGCATGGACTCCGAGCCACTAAATGTCGAGCAGTACTTC
j_gene: TRBJ1-5; v_gene: TRBV2; abundance: NA; d_gene: NA; CDR3aa: CASSGQMNQPQHF; CDR3nt: TGTGCCAGCAGTGGACAGATGAATCAGCCCCAGCATTTT
j_gene: TRBJ2-2; v_gene: TRBV10-3; abundance: NA; d_gene: NA; CDR3aa: CAISENRISRTGELFF; CDR3nt: TGTGCCATCAGTGAAAACAGGATATCGCGGACCGGGGAGCTGTTTTTT
j_gene: TRBJ1-2; v_gene: TRBV6-5; abundance: NA; d_gene: TRBD1; CDR3aa: CASRSTGFSYTF; CDR3nt: TGTGCCAGCAGATCGACAGGGTTTAGCTACACCTTC
j_gene: TRBJ2-7; v_gene: TRBV30; abundance: NA; d_gene: TRBD2; CDR3aa: CAWSKGLAGGEQYF; CDR3nt: TGTGCCTGGAGTAAGGGACTAGCGGGCGGGGAGCAGTACTTC
j_gene: TRBJ2-2; v_gene: TRBV10-3; abundance: NA; d_gene: TRBD2; CDR3aa: CAIRDPGLAGGSNTGELFF; CDR3nt: TGTGCCATCAGAGACCCGGGACTAGCGGGGGGCTCGAACACCGGGGAGCTGTTTTTT